This T cell receptor beta chain was documented in a study of response to subunit inactivated influenza vaccine. Germline V CDR1 and CDR2: SGDLS, YYNGEE. Trimming cost V 1 base and J 2 bases; bases outside gene matches: 10. The CDR3 consists of 19 residues. TCRdb passed the RT-PCR reads through MiXCR, listing each CDR3 protein once. The sample includes 550,000 to 600,000 distinct CDR3 sequences, about an eighth seen only once; the top ten take 10%. This clonotype was seen a handful of times. The TCR originated in a man aged 45-65 years who received an inactivated influenza vaccine. The V gene is TRBV9, the J gene TRBJ2-1; 12 bases are shared with TRBD1. This specimen consisted of PBMCs from blood, obtained on the day of vaccination. The CDR3 sequence is CASSVPSGTGGTPYNEQFF. DNA of the CDR3: TGTGCCAGCAGCGTACCCTCAGGGACAGGGGGCACGCCCTACAATGAGCAGTTCTTC.